This entry lists 30 T cell receptor beta chains sequenced from one sample in a study of T cell responses to AZD1222 COVID-19 vaccine. Using immunoSEQ multiplex PCR, the repertoire was profiled, and TCRdb retains in-frame clones only, with some absent. The data show fewer than 150,000 clones, roughly 92% seen once. Specimen: peripheral blood, collected on day 0 of AZD1222 vaccination. Source of these receptors: an adult in good health.

This rearrangement joins TRBV6-5 to TRBJ2-1; tentative D call: TRBD2 (5 bases). Looked up from germline, CDR1 is MNHEY and CDR2 is SVGAGI. This CDR3 region has 14 residues. Trimming stripped 6 bases from V and 2 bases from J, with 11 bases between. The CDR3: CASREATAYNEQFF. CDR3 bases: TGTGCCAGCAGGGAGGCGACGGCCTACAATGAGCAGTTCTTC.

On this clone: This same CDR3 is encoded by further DNA sequences in the sample. CDR3 nucleotides: TGTGCCAGTAGTATATCAGACAGACCATATAATTCACCCCTCCACTTT. Translated: CASSISDRPYNSPLHF. This chain connects TRBV19 to TRBJ1-6; maybe TRBD1 (5 bases). CDR3 length: 16 residues. Per the germline V gene, CDR1 is LNHDA and CDR2 is SQIVND (reference sequence). Trimming left V 2 bases short and J 4 bases short, with 12 bases between. The full variable domain, completed using reference TRBV19 and TRBJ1-6, is DGGITQSPKYLFRKEGQNVTLSCEQNLNHDAMYWYRQDPGQGLRLIYYSQIVNDFQKGDIAEGYSVSREKKESFPLTVTSAQKNPTAFYLCASSISDRPYNSPLHFGNGTRLTVT.

This clone was recorded a few times. This chain uses TRBV19 with TRBJ2-1, with 9 bases identical to TRBD1. V shed 5 bases and J 8 bases; nucleotides not matched to a gene: 7. The CDR3 runs 14 residues. The germline V gene encodes CDR1 LNHDA and CDR2 SQIVND (reference sequence). This CDR3 is CASSPDRGYHEQFF. CDR3 DNA: TGTGCCAGTAGTCCGGACAGGGGATACCATGAGCAGTTCTTC. The whole variable domain, remainder taken from reference TRBV19 and TRBJ2-1, is DGGITQSPKYLFRKEGQNVTLSCEQNLNHDAMYWYRQDPGQGLRLIYYSQIVNDFQKGDIAEGYSVSREKKESFPLTVTSAQKNPTAFYLCASSPDRGYHEQFFGPGTRLTVL.

J is TRBJ1-2 and V is TRBV19; TRBD1 aligns across 9 bases. The V segment lost 6 bases and the J segment 2 bases; nucleotides outside the gene matches: 4. The CDR3 totals 14 residues. Germline-derived CDR1 and CDR2 are LNHDA and SQIVND (reference sequence). CDR3 nucleotides: TGTGCCAGTAGGGCCGGGACAGGGAACTATGGCTACACCTTC. This sequence encodes CASRAGTGNYGYTF.

This chain links TRBV3-1 (or the pseudogene TRBV3-2) with TRBJ2-7, with a weak D call TRBD1 (6 bases). The length of the CDR3 is 13 residues. The V gene lost 1 base and the J gene lost 9 bases, with 13 bases spanning the gap. Germline values: CDR1 LGHDT, CDR2 YNNKEL (reference sequence). CDR3 residues: CASSQVYRDAQYF. The CDR3, as DNA: TGTGCCAGCAGCCAAGTATACAGGGACGCGCAGTACTTC.

The chain carries TRBV9 and TRBJ1-4; 10 positions agree with TRBD1. Unmatched junction bases numbered 6, after V lost 2 bases and J lost 8 bases. CDR3 size: 15 residues. Per germline, CDR1 SGDLS and CDR2 YYNGEE. CDR3 amino acids: CASSVVPGQGEKLFF. The DNA of the CDR3 is TGTGCCAGCAGCGTCGTCCCGGGACAGGGGGAAAAACTGTTTTTT.

In its sample, this clone was seen a few times. The genes are TRBV5-6 and TRBJ1-6; D is possibly TRBD1 (6 bases). The CDR3 covers 16 residues. In germline, CDR1 is SGHDT, CDR2 YYEEEE. Between the trimmed V and J ends, which lost 0 bases and 9 bases, there was a span of 16 bases. The DNA of the CDR3 is TGTGCCAGCAGCTTGGATGGCACAGGGCGAGTTTCACCCCTCCACTTT. Translating it yields CASSLDGTGRVSPLHF.

V usage is TRBV5-6 and J usage is TRBJ2-5; 9 bases line up with TRBD2. The germline V gene has CDR1 SGHDT and CDR2 YYEEEE. V was clipped by 4 bases and J by 0 bases; unmatched bases: 4. The CDR3 contains 15 residues. The chain's CDR3 is CASSPAGGYQETQYF. The CDR3 DNA follows: TGTGCCAGCAGCCCCGCGGGGGGGTACCAAGAGACCCAGTACTTC.

The CDR3 DNA follows: TGTGCCAGCAGCCAAGTGAGCGGCGGGGGGCCGAACACCGGGGAGCTGTTTTTT. This translates into CASSQVSGGGPNTGELFF. The J gene is TRBJ2-2, the V gene TRBV4-2, with TRBD2 matching over 8 bases. J gave up 0 bases and V 1 base, and 7 bases lay outside the gene matches. Germline V gene lookup returns CDR1 LGHNA and CDR2 YNFKEQ. The CDR3 spans 18 residues.

The chain has TRBV14 and TRBJ2-7; 10 positions match TRBD2. Germline loops: CDR1 SGHDN, CDR2 FVKESK. V shed 1 base, J shed 0 bases, and the junction held 12 bases outside the gene matches. The CDR3 is 19 amino acids. The chain's CDR3 is CASSQGSGLAGASSYEQYF. The CDR3 DNA is TGTGCCAGCAGCCAAGGGAGCGGGCTAGCGGGAGCAAGCTCCTACGAGCAGTACTTC. Full variable domain (missing parts from reference TRBV14 and TRBJ2-7): EAGVTQFPSHSVIEKGQTVTLRCDPISGHDNLYWYRRVMGKEIKFLLHFVKESKQDESGMPNNRFLAERTGGTYSTLKVQPAELEDSGVYFCASSQGSGLAGASSYEQYFGPGTRLTVT.

The CDR3 DNA reads as TGTGCCAGCAGCGTAGAGGATCCACATGCCTACTCTGGAAACACCATATATTTT. Its protein is CASSVEDPHAYSGNTIYF. The chain uses TRBV9 and TRBJ1-3, with D uncertain. The V end was cut by 0 bases, the J end by 0 bases, with 16 bases between. The CDR3 has 18 residues. CDR1 and CDR2 (germline): SGDLS, YYNGEE.

This clone was found once. One end of the junction fails to match germline, which may point to a read error. The gene calls are TRBV7-9 and TRBJ2-7; 7 bases line up with TRBD1. CDR3 length equals 12 residues. Germline V gene lookup returns CDR1 SEHNR and CDR2 FQNEAQ (reference sequence). In DNA, the CDR3 is TGTGCCAGCAGCCTCACAGGGGCACTTCGTAATTTC. Amino acids: CASSLTGALRNF. Using reference TRBV7-9 and TRBJ2-7 for the parts outside the CDR3, the full variable domain is DTGVSQNPRHKITKRGQNVTFRCDPISEHNRLYWYRQTLGQGPEFLTYFQNEAQLEKSRLLSDRFSAERPKGSFSTLEIQRTEQGDSAMYLCASSLTGALRNFGPGTRLTVT.

This CDR3 reads CASSEWNRGKGAYEQYF. CDR3 bases: TGTGCCAGCAGTGAATGGAACCGAGGAAAGGGTGCCTACGAGCAGTACTTC. The chain employs TRBV25-1 and TRBJ2-7; no clear D gene. Trimming took off 1 base at V and 2 bases at J, with 18 bases between the two ends. The CDR3 has 17 amino acids. Germline loops: CDR1 MGHDK, CDR2 SYGVNS.

The genes are TRBV14 and TRBJ1-2; TRBD1 matches at 8 bases. The germline V gene encodes CDR1 SGHDN and CDR2 FVKESK. The V gene end was trimmed by 2 bases and the J gene end by 6 bases; junction bases not matched to a gene: 11. The CDR3 length is 16 residues. The CDR3 nucleotides are TGTGCCAGCAGCCAACTCCAAACAGGGGGGAAGGATGGCTACACCTTC. It translates to CASSQLQTGGKDGYTF.

CDR3 DNA sequence: TGCGCCAGCAGCTTGCGGACCTACACCGGGGAGCTGTTTTTT. It translates to CASSLRTYTGELFF. The chain couples TRBV5-1 to TRBJ2-2; D gene uncertain. Per germline, CDR1 SGHRS and CDR2 YFSETQ. With 1 base removed from V and 3 bases from J, the gap between germline ends came to 7 bases. CDR3 size: 14 residues.

This clone appeared once. The V call is TRBV6-5, the J call TRBJ1-4; 7 nucleotides align to TRBD1. J was trimmed by 5 bases and V by 4 bases; bases with no gene match: 4. In germline, CDR1 is MNHEY, CDR2 SVGAGI. The CDR3 extends over 14 amino acids. Written as DNA, the CDR3 is TGTGCCAGCAGTTGGGACAGACGAAATGAAAAACTGTTTTTT. This codes for CASSWDRRNEKLFF.

The genes are TRBV11-2 and TRBJ2-1, with no clear D. CDR3 size: 15 residues. Germline V lookup: CDR1 SGHAT, CDR2 FQNNGV. Trimming shortened V by 5 bases and J by 0 bases, and 11 bases separated the two germline ends. The chain's CDR3 is CASSRTASSYNEQFF. CDR3 sequence (DNA): TGTGCCAGCAGCCGAACAGCGAGCTCCTACAATGAGCAGTTCTTC.

The V gene is TRBV5-6, the J gene TRBJ1-2; D is perhaps TRBD1 (6 bases). The ends were cut back, 4 bases at V and 9 bases at J, with 31 bases in the middle. The CDR3 runs 18 residues. CDR1 SGHDT and CDR2 YYEEEE come from the germline V gene. DNA for the CDR3: TGTGCCAGCAGCCAGGTCTATACCATCATGCGGCAGGGGACAAGCTACACCTTC. Translated: CASSQVYTIMRQGTSYTF.

The genes are TRBV12-3 or TRBV12-4 and TRBJ1-2; TRBD1 aligns across 7 bases. The J segment lost 14 bases and the V segment lost 6 bases, leaving 9 bases of the junction unmatched. This CDR3 region has 11 residues. CDR3 amino acids: CASRPSAGQTF. CDR3 bases: TGTGCCAGCAGGCCAAGTGCGGGACAGACCTTC.

This chain connects TRBV19 to TRBJ1-2; D is unresolved. This CDR3 is built from 14 residues. The germline gives CDR1 LNHDA, CDR2 SQIVND (reference sequence). Trimming took off 1 base at V and 3 bases at J, with 9 bases between the two ends. The CDR3 sequence is CASSIVEHDYGYTF. The CDR3 nucleotides read TGTGCCAGTAGTATAGTGGAACACGACTATGGCTACACCTTC.

The J gene is TRBJ1-2, the V gene TRBV5-4; 9 bases are shared with TRBD1. Looked up from germline, CDR1 is SGHNT and CDR2 is YYREEE (reference sequence). There are 15 residues in the CDR3. V shed 3 bases and J 5 bases; nucleotides not matched to a gene: 8. The CDR3 spells CASSSRDRAGYGYTF. CDR3 nucleotide sequence: TGTGCCAGCAGCTCCCGGGACAGGGCGGGGTATGGCTACACCTTC.

This chain joins TRBV6-5 and TRBJ1-1; the D gene is possibly TRBD1 (5 bases). Germline CDR1 MNHEY, CDR2 SVGAGI. Trimming pared 0 bases from V and 3 bases from J, leaving 8 bases between. The CDR3 has 14 amino acids. DNA for the CDR3: TGTGCCAGCAGTTACTCGACCAGGGACACTGAAGCTTTCTTT. Its translation is CASSYSTRDTEAFF.

This clone was detected once. CDR3 coding DNA: TGTGCCAGCAGCTGGGGGATTTACAACACTGAAGCTTTCTTT. It encodes CASSWGIYNTEAFF. The chain joins TRBV7-8 to TRBJ1-1, with D perhaps matching TRBD1 (5 bases). CDR1 is SGHVS and CDR2 is FQNEAQ in the germline V gene. V lost 4 bases to trimming and J lost 2 bases, with 11 bases between them. This CDR3 contains 14 residues.

The V call is TRBV7-2, the J call TRBJ1-2; the D gene is possibly TRBD1 (5 bases). V lost 5 bases, J lost 6 bases, and 13 bases lay in between. Germline CDR1 and CDR2: SGHTA and FQGNSA. The length of the CDR3 is 13 residues. CDR3: CASSPGDPNGYTF. The CDR3 bases are TGTGCCAGCAGCCCGGGGGATCCAAATGGCTACACCTTC.

This chain joins TRBV15 and TRBJ2-7; TRBD2 agrees at 8 bases. Germline lookup yields CDR1 LNHNV and CDR2 YYDKDF (reference sequence). J was trimmed by 0 bases and V by 0 bases; bases with no gene match: 7. This CDR3 has 17 amino acids. The CDR3 region is CATSREKERGRSYEQYF. The CDR3 DNA reads as TGTGCCACCAGCAGAGAGAAGGAGCGGGGGCGCTCCTACGAGCAGTACTTC.

This sequence joins TRBV11-2 and TRBJ1-6; D gene unclear. Germline V lookup: CDR1 SGHAT, CDR2 FQNNGV. Trimming took off 5 bases at V and 1 base at J, with 12 bases between the two ends. The CDR3 covers 16 residues. The CDR3 coding sequence is TGTGCCAGCAGCCCCCTCTTGAGGTCCTATAATTCACCCCTCCACTTT. It specifies CASSPLLRSYNSPLHF.

V is TRBV9 and J is TRBJ2-1; TRBD2 is a possible D gene (5 bases). Trimming shortened V by 5 bases and J by 9 bases, and 12 bases separated the two germline ends. This CDR3 region has 12 residues. Germline V CDR1 and CDR2: SGDLS, YYNGEE. The CDR3, as DNA: TGTGCCAGCAGAGGCTCTAGCATTGAGCAGTTCTTC. Its protein is CASRGSSIEQFF.

The J gene is TRBJ1-5, the V gene TRBV19, with D hard to call. The germline V gene encodes CDR1 LNHDA and CDR2 SQIVND (reference sequence). Trimming pared 4 bases from V and 6 bases from J, leaving 10 bases between. CDR3 length: 13 residues. CDR3 protein: CASSNAWGQPQHF. CDR3 nucleotide sequence: TGTGCCAGTAGTAATGCGTGGGGTCAGCCCCAGCATTTT. Full variable domain (outside the CDR3, taken from reference TRBV19 and TRBJ1-5): DGGITQSPKYLFRKEGQNVTLSCEQNLNHDAMYWYRQDPGQGLRLIYYSQIVNDFQKGDIAEGYSVSREKKESFPLTVTSAQKNPTAFYLCASSNAWGQPQHFGDGTRLSIL.

The gene calls are TRBV27 and TRBJ1-5; the match to TRBD1 covers 7 bases. The germline V gene has CDR1 MNHEY and CDR2 SMNVEV (reference sequence). The CDR3 contains 15 residues. V shed 6 bases and J 6 bases; nucleotides not matched to a gene: 11. CDR3 loop: CASSRLEGATQPQHF. The CDR3 bases are TGTGCCAGCAGCCGTCTAGAGGGGGCTACTCAGCCCCAGCATTTT.

This chain connects TRBV5-5 to TRBJ2-1; 13 nucleotides agree with TRBD2. Per the germline V gene, CDR1 is SGHKS and CDR2 is YYEKEE (reference sequence). V was pared by 4 bases and J by 2 bases, with 6 bases of the junction left unmatched. The CDR3 contains 17 residues. The CDR3 DNA follows: TGTGCCAGCAGCGCCACACTAGCGGGGGGGGCCTACAATGAGCAGTTCTTC. Amino acids: CASSATLAGGAYNEQFF.